This is a list of T cell receptor beta chains from one sample in a study of blood T cells in healthy people across ages. TCRdb ran MiXCR on the 5' RACE reads and lists one entry per CDR3 protein. The table shows approximately 800,000 distinct CDR3 sequences, with approximately 55% occurring only once. The sample was blood. These receptors were obtained from an elderly man in good health. CDR3s include the opening cysteine and the closing phenylalanine or tryptophan. Fields, in order: clone size, J gene, CDR3 length, V gene, D gene, CDR3 protein, CDR3 DNA. A D gene is named only where the DNA matches it firmly. Only part of the rows carry a size: once, few, many, or a class if the clone is expanded.

clone_size: -; j_call: TRBJ2-2; cdr3_length: 14; v_call: TRBV27; d_call: -; cdr3_aa: CATRDPANTGELFF; cdr3_nt: TGTGCCACTCGGGACCCAGCGAACACCGGGGAGCTGTTTTTT
clone_size: -; j_call: TRBJ1-4; cdr3_length: 12; v_call: TRBV29-1; d_call: -; cdr3_aa: CSVEDQGAKLFF; cdr3_nt: TGCAGCGTTGAAGATCAGGGCGCAAAACTGTTTTTT
clone_size: -; j_call: TRBJ2-3; cdr3_length: 18; v_call: TRBV28; d_call: TRBD2; cdr3_aa: CASSRGTSGTFMADTQYF; cdr3_nt: TGTGCCAGCAGCCGCGGGACTAGCGGGACCTTCATGGCAGATACGCAGTATTTT
clone_size: -; j_call: TRBJ2-7; cdr3_length: 16; v_call: TRBV3-1; d_call: -; cdr3_aa: CASSQGTTRGSGEQYF; cdr3_nt: TGTGCCAGCAGCCAGGGGACTACCAGGGGGTCGGGCGAGCAGTACTTC
clone_size: -; j_call: TRBJ2-2; cdr3_length: 15; v_call: TRBV9; d_call: -; cdr3_aa: CASSRGRLNTGELFF; cdr3_nt: TGTGCCAGCAGCAGGGGACGGCTGAACACCGGGGAGCTGTTTTTT
clone_size: -; j_call: TRBJ2-3; cdr3_length: 15; v_call: TRBV27; d_call: -; cdr3_aa: CASRDRGSEHRYAYF; cdr3_nt: TGTGCCAGCAGAGACCGGGGGAGTGAGCACAGATACGCGTATTTT
clone_size: once; j_call: TRBJ2-7; cdr3_length: 15; v_call: TRBV6-6; d_call: -; cdr3_aa: CASSFSAGMTHEQYF; cdr3_nt: TGTGCCAGCAGTTTCAGCGCAGGGATGACGCACGAGCAGTACTTC
clone_size: few; j_call: TRBJ2-3; cdr3_length: 13; v_call: TRBV5-1; d_call: TRBD2; cdr3_aa: CASSSIAGRYAYF; cdr3_nt: TGCGCCAGCAGCTCTATAGCGGGGAGATACGCGTATTTT
clone_size: few; j_call: TRBJ2-1; cdr3_length: 15; v_call: TRBV20-1; d_call: TRBD2; cdr3_aa: CSARAHTGTSSEQFF; cdr3_nt: TGCAGTGCTAGAGCACATACCGGGACTAGCAGTGAGCAGTTCTTC
clone_size: -; j_call: TRBJ2-2; cdr3_length: 15; v_call: TRBV4-2; d_call: -; cdr3_aa: CASSQGVKGTGELFF; cdr3_nt: TGTGCCAGCAGCCAAGGAGTCAAGGGCACCGGGGAGCTGTTTTTT
clone_size: -; j_call: TRBJ2-7; cdr3_length: 13; v_call: TRBV10-3; d_call: -; cdr3_aa: CAISTDGSYEQYF; cdr3_nt: TGTGCCATCAGCACCGACGGATCCTACGAGCAGTACTTC
clone_size: -; j_call: TRBJ2-5; cdr3_length: 15; v_call: TRBV7-2; d_call: TRBD1; cdr3_aa: CASSQPGQPQETQYF; cdr3_nt: TGTGCCAGCAGCCAACCGGGACAGCCTCAAGAGACCCAGTACTTC
clone_size: -; j_call: TRBJ1-5; cdr3_length: 14; v_call: TRBV20-1; d_call: -; cdr3_aa: CSASRRGKNQPQHF; cdr3_nt: TGCAGTGCTAGTCGGCGGGGTAAAAATCAGCCCCAGCATTTT